These 27 T cell receptor beta chains share one sample of origin, sequenced in a study of Tregs in tolerant kidney transplant recipients. Libraries were prepared by immunoSEQ multiplex PCR; TCRdb keeps only in-frame clonotypes and omits some of them. Of tens of thousands of clones in the sample, 85% to 95% were seen once. The sequenced sample was Tregs from blood, obtained before the transplant. Every receptor here comes from a human donor who received a combined kidney and bone marrow transplant.

The CDR3 sequence: CASSKPGHLNTEAFF. DNA for the CDR3: TGTGCCAGCAGTAAACCGGGACACCTGAACACTGAAGCTTTCTTT. The rearrangement links TRBV6-6 to TRBJ1-1, with D possibly TRBD1 on 6 matching bases. This CDR3 has 15 residues. Germline lookup yields CDR1 MNHNY and CDR2 SVGAGI (reference sequence). Trimming took 5 bases from V and 0 from J, leaving 13 bases between them.

The gene calls are TRBV5-1 and TRBJ1-3, with 9 bases matching TRBD1. Unmatched junction bases numbered 8, after V lost 4 bases and J lost 3 bases. CDR1 and CDR2 (germline): SGHRS, YFSETQ. The CDR3 covers 16 residues. The CDR3 spells CASSPGDRVLGNTIYF. The CDR3 DNA reads TGCGCCAGCAGCCCAGGGGACAGGGTACTTGGAAACACCATATATTTT.

This clone was recorded a few times. The V and J genes are TRBV21-1 and TRBJ1-2; the table's D call TRBD1 went unverified against the DNA. TRBV21-1 is listed as a pseudogene. This CDR3 spans 15 amino acids. CDR3 region: CASSKFRGCGYGYTF. In nucleotides, the CDR3 is TGTGCCAGCAGCAAATTTAGGGGTTGTGGCTATGGCTACACCTTC.

The V call is TRBV30, the J call TRBJ2-1; a weak D match, TRBD2 (5 bases). The CDR3 spans 15 residues. V lost 3 bases to trimming and J lost 0 bases, with 12 bases between them. Germline CDR1 and CDR2: GTSNPN and SVGIG (reference sequence). The CDR3 loop reads CAWSVDYSSYNEQFF. CDR3 nucleotides: TGTGCCTGGAGCGTAGACTATAGCTCCTACAATGAGCAGTTCTTC.

Only a few counts were recorded for this clone. The CDR3 DNA reads as TGTGCCAGCAGTCGAGGGCCGCTCACAGATACGCAGTATTTT. Translated, it gives CASSRGPLTDTQYF. The V and J genes are TRBV6-5 and TRBJ2-3, with TRBD2 as a possible D gene (5 bases). The CDR3 length is 14 residues. The germline gives CDR1 MNHEY, CDR2 SVGAGI. Trimming shortened V by 5 bases and J by 2 bases, and 11 bases separated the two germline ends.

The V and J genes are TRBV7-2 and TRBJ1-3; no firm D call. The germline V gene encodes CDR1 SGHTA and CDR2 FQGNSA. The CDR3 runs 16 residues. Deletions cut 3 bases from V and 0 bases from J, with 12 bases between. CDR3 nucleotide sequence: TGTGCCAGCAGCTTTAGGACGCTTGTCTCTGGAAACACCATATATTTT. Its protein product is CASSFRTLVSGNTIYF.

The rearrangement links TRBV7-8 to TRBJ2-7; D possibly uses TRBD1 or TRBD2 (7 bases each). From germline, CDR1 is SGHVS and CDR2 FQNEAQ. CDR3 size: 14 residues. Between the trimmed V and J ends, which lost 1 base and 6 bases, there was a span of 13 bases. This CDR3 is CASSLGGRGPEQYF. The CDR3 bases are TGTGCCAGCAGCTTAGGAGGGAGGGGGCCCGAGCAGTACTTC.

The rearrangement links TRBV7-3 to TRBJ1-2; D possibly corresponds to TRBD1 (5 bases). Germline V CDR1 and CDR2: SGHTA, FQGTGA. V dropped 5 bases and J dropped 4 bases, with 14 bases sitting between them. This CDR3 region has 14 residues. The DNA of the CDR3 is TGTGCCAGCAGCGCTGCGGGACGCGTCTATGGCTACACCTTC. Residues: CASSAAGRVYGYTF. The whole variable domain, remainder taken from reference TRBV7-3 and TRBJ1-2, is GAGVSQTPSNKVTEKGKYVELRCDPISGHTALYWYRQSLGQGPEFLIYFQGTGAADDSGLPNDRFFAVRPEGSVSTLKIQRTERGDSAVYLCASSAAGRVYGYTFGSGTRLTVV.

The chain employs TRBV5-1 and TRBJ2-1; TRBD2 aligns across 13 bases. Per germline, CDR1 SGHRS and CDR2 YFSETQ. The CDR3 runs to 14 residues. The trim removed 4 bases at V and 9 bases at J, leaving 4 bases unmatched. CDR3 protein: CASSRTSGSSEQFF. The CDR3 DNA sequence: TGCGCCAGCAGCCGGACTAGCGGGAGTTCTGAGCAGTTCTTC.

A remark on this clone: The junction shows a germline mismatch at one end, possibly a read error. The chain is built from TRBV7-9 and TRBJ1-2; 9 nucleotides agree with TRBD1. This CDR3 is 13 amino acids long. Per the germline V gene, CDR1 is SEHNR and CDR2 is FQNEAQ (reference sequence). DNA for the CDR3: TGTGCCGGCAGCTTCCGGACAGGGGTAGGCTACACCTTC. It is translated as CAGSFRTGVGYTF. The whole variable domain, remainder taken from reference TRBV7-9 and TRBJ1-2, is DTGVSQNPRHKITKRGQNVTFRCDPISEHNRLYWYRQTLGQGPEFLTYFQNEAQLEKSRLLSDRFSAERPKGSFSTLEIQRTEQGDSAMYLCAGSFRTGVGYTFGSGTRLTVV.

The gene calls are TRBV4-1 and TRBJ2-7; perhaps TRBD1 as D (5 bases). Germline CDR1 and CDR2: MGHRA and YSYEKL. The germline V and J ends were trimmed by 3 bases and 4 bases, with 13 bases remaining between them. The CDR3 consists of 14 residues. The CDR3 reads CASSHGQGTYEQYF. The CDR3 nucleotides read TGCGCCAGCAGCCATGGGCAGGGTACTTACGAGCAGTACTTC.

The rearrangement joins TRBV28 to TRBJ2-7; no reliable D call. CDR1 and CDR2 from the germline V gene are MDHEN and SYDVKM. The CDR3 is 12 residues long. Trimming removed 10 bases at V and 3 bases at J, with 13 bases between. CDR3 amino acids: CATLSKRYEQYF. The CDR3 DNA reads TGTGCCACCTTGAGTAAGCGCTACGAGCAGTACTTC. The variable domain in full, completed from reference TRBV28 and TRBJ2-7, reads DVKVTQSSRYLVKRTGEKVFLECVQDMDHENMFWYRQDPGLGLRLIYFSYDVKMKEKGDIPEGYSVSREKKERFSLILESASTNQTSMYLCATLSKRYEQYFGPGTRLTVT.

In nucleotides, the CDR3 is TGTGCCAGCAGCCATGGGACAGGGGGCAACGACTATGGCTACACCTTC. It yields the protein CASSHGTGGNDYGYTF. This chain links TRBV7-2 with TRBJ1-2; 12 bases align to TRBD1. The CDR3 loop spans 16 amino acids. V shed 5 bases and J 3 bases; nucleotides not matched to a gene: 7. The V gene's germline CDR1 is SGHTA and CDR2 FQGNSA.

The chain joins TRBV10-3 to TRBJ2-3; 9 bases match TRBD1. CDR3 length equals 14 residues. From germline, CDR1 is ENHRY and CDR2 SYGVKD. J was trimmed by 3 bases and V by 11 bases; bases with no gene match: 9. The CDR3 region is CAVGGTGTTDTQYF. Here the CDR3 DNA reads TGTGCCGTAGGGGGGACAGGGACGACAGATACGCAGTATTTT.

The genes are TRBV13 and TRBJ1-5; 10 positions match TRBD1. This CDR3 region has 17 residues. Looked up from germline, CDR1 is PRHDT and CDR2 is FYEKMQ (reference sequence). V was pared by 2 bases and J by 5 bases, with 9 bases of the junction left unmatched. CDR3 amino acids: CASSLTPGTGDDQPQHF. The CDR3 region has the DNA TGTGCCAGCAGCTTAACCCCCGGGACAGGGGACGATCAGCCCCAGCATTTT.

Only a few counts were recorded for this clone. This chain joins TRBV14 and TRBJ2-1; 9 bases agree with TRBD1. The V gene end was trimmed by 5 bases and the J gene end by 6 bases; junction bases not matched to a gene: 11. Per germline, CDR1 SGHDN and CDR2 FVKESK. The CDR3 runs 16 residues. CDR3 in amino acids: CASSSHDRGASNEQFF. The CDR3 DNA sequence: TGTGCCAGCAGCTCACACGACAGGGGGGCGTCCAATGAGCAGTTCTTC.

This chain connects TRBV9 to TRBJ1-4, with D perhaps matching TRBD1 (6 bases). CDR1 is SGDLS and CDR2 is YYNGEE in the germline V gene. V was shortened by 4 bases and J by 8 bases, with 21 bases between the two germline ends. The CDR3 totals 16 residues. The CDR3 DNA reads TGTGCCAGCAGCCGGGACATCGGAGGTTCCGGGGAAAAACTGTTTTTT. Amino acids: CASSRDIGGSGEKLFF.

The chain uses TRBV10-1 and TRBJ2-3; 14 bases are shared with TRBD2. V gave up 4 bases and J gave up 5 bases; unmatched junction bases: 11. This CDR3 contains 18 residues. Germline V CDR1 and CDR2: WNHNN, SYGVQD (reference sequence). The CDR3 coding sequence is TGCGCCAGCAGTGTGGGACTAGCGGGAGTAGGGGGACAAGATACGCAGTATTTT. Its translation is CASSVGLAGVGGQDTQYF.

Comments on this clone: Within the sample, other DNA sequences also encode this same CDR3. The chain employs TRBV23-1 and TRBJ2-7; possible D gene TRBD2, 5 bases. Being an ORF, TRBV23-1 has a function that is uncertain. This CDR3 contains 12 residues. The V and J ends lost 5 bases and 2 bases respectively, with 7 bases between them. CDR3 in amino acids: CASSSGTYEQYF. CDR3 nucleotide sequence: TGCGCCAGCAGTTCCGGGACCTACGAGCAGTACTTC.

The CDR3 is CASSLGGSYTEAFF. CDR3 sequence (DNA): TGTGCCAGCAGCTTAGGGGGGTCCTACACTGAAGCTTTCTTT. V and J are TRBV11-3 and TRBJ1-1, with D possibly TRBD1 on 5 matching bases. The CDR3 sequence is 14 residues long. The germline V and J ends were trimmed by 1 base and 3 bases, with 9 bases remaining between them. Looked up from germline, CDR1 is SGHNT and CDR2 is YENEEA. Using reference TRBV11-3 and TRBJ1-1 for the parts outside the CDR3, the full variable domain is EAGVVQSPRYKIIEKKQPVAFWCNPISGHNTLYWYLQNLGQGPELLIRYENEEAVDDSQLPKDRFSAERLKGVDSTLKIQPAELGDSAVYLCASSLGGSYTEAFFGQGTRLTVV.

The chain links TRBV4-1 to TRBJ2-2; TRBD2 agrees at 11 bases. Germline assignment: CDR1 MGHRA and CDR2 YSYEKL. This CDR3 is 18 amino acids long. V trimming: 4 bases; J trimming: 4 bases; junction bases outside the gene matches: 11. The CDR3 DNA reads as TGCGCCAGCAGCCGATACTTAATAGCGGGAGGGGTCACCGGGGAGCTGTTTTTT. It specifies CASSRYLIAGGVTGELFF.

This chain connects TRBV15 to TRBJ1-2, with 10 bases matching TRBD1. Germline V gives CDR1 LNHNV, CDR2 YYDKDF (reference sequence). This CDR3 contains 15 residues. V trimming: 3 bases; J trimming: 2 bases; junction bases outside the gene matches: 3. CDR3 residues: CATSSPDRGNYGYTF. The CDR3 region has the DNA TGTGCCACCAGCAGTCCGGACAGGGGGAACTATGGCTACACCTTC.

The chain uses TRBV29-1 and TRBJ2-7; 11 bases fit TRBD1. The V segment lost 7 bases and the J segment 6 bases; nucleotides outside the gene matches: 11. The CDR3 is 14 residues long. CDR1 is SQVTM, CDR2 ANQGSEA, per germline. The CDR3 reads CSALTRDRGTEQYF. The CDR3 bases are TGCAGCGCTCTGACCCGGGACAGGGGGACCGAGCAGTACTTC.

V usage is TRBV28 and J usage is TRBJ1-2, with 12 nucleotides matching TRBD1. This CDR3 contains 16 residues. Trimming took 1 base from V and 7 from J; bases not matched to a gene: 7. Germline assignment: CDR1 MDHEN and CDR2 SYDVKM. DNA for the CDR3: TGTGCCAGCAGTTTATATGGGACAGGGGGCGTTAGTGGCTACACCTTC. Encoded protein: CASSLYGTGGVSGYTF.

To note about this clone: A junction boundary mismatches the germline segment, possibly from a read error. The chain has TRBV29-1 and TRBJ1-2; the D is unclear. The CDR3 is 12 amino acids. From germline, CDR1 is SQVTM and CDR2 ANQGSEA. The CDR3 DNA reads TGCAGCGTTGGAATTAGCAGCGCTAGTCTCTCTTTC. Translation gives CSVGISSASLSF. The entire variable domain, with the rest obtained from reference TRBV29-1 and TRBJ1-2, is as follows: SAVISQKPSRDICQRGTSLTIQCQVDSQVTMMFWYRQQPGQSLTLIATANQGSEATYESGFVIDKFPISRPNLTFSTLTVSNMSPEDSSIYLCSVGISSASLSFGSGTRLTVV.

The chain combines TRBV7-6 with TRBJ2-1; D is ambiguous. The V end was cut by 1 base, the J end by 0 bases, with 16 bases between. The germline V gene encodes CDR1 SGHVS and CDR2 FNYEAQ. The CDR3 loop spans 18 amino acids. The CDR3, as DNA: TGTGCCAGCAGCTTAGAAAGGGTGGTTTCGAGCTCCTACAATGAGCAGTTCTTC. As protein: CASSLERVVSSSYNEQFF.

This clone was observed a single time. The J gene is TRBJ1-1, the V gene TRBV10-3, with D possibly matching TRBD1 (6 bases). Germline values: CDR1 ENHRY, CDR2 SYGVKD. Trimming stripped 6 bases from V and 4 bases from J, with 18 bases between. The CDR3 contains 15 residues. CDR3 DNA sequence: TGTGCCATCAGACTGACAGGTGACCATTCCACTGAAGCTTTCTTT. This encodes CAIRLTGDHSTEAFF.